Shown below are 19 T cell receptor beta chains from a single sample sequenced in a study of T cell responses to AZD1222 COVID-19 vaccine. Profiling relied on immunoSEQ multiplex PCR, and the TCRdb table lists in-frame clones only, not all of them. Among some 130,000 clones listed, roughly 93% were seen once. The sample was peripheral blood, taken on day 0 of AZD1222 vaccination. These TCRs come from an adult in good health.

DNA for the CDR3: TGTGCCAGCAGCACGGGGACAGGCAATTCACCCCTCCACTTT. Amino acids: CASSTGTGNSPLHF. The V gene is TRBV11-2, the J gene TRBJ1-6; 8 nucleotides align to TRBD1. The trim removed 5 bases at V and 7 bases at J, leaving 4 bases unmatched. Germline CDR1 is SGHAT and CDR2 is FQNNGV. CDR3 length: 14 amino acids.

V usage is TRBV6-5 and J usage is TRBJ1-2, with D possibly matching TRBD1 (6 bases). CDR3 size: 13 residues. Trimming removed 6 bases from V and 6 bases from J, with 14 bases in between. CDR1 is MNHEY and CDR2 is SVGAGI in the germline V gene. Here the CDR3 reads CASRRAGAHGYTF. The CDR3 DNA reads TGTGCCAGCAGACGCGCGGGGGCTCATGGCTACACCTTC.

This clone was seen just once. Other DNA sequences in this specimen translate into the identical CDR3. The gene calls are TRBV12-3 or TRBV12-4 and TRBJ1-4; D is undetermined. This CDR3 region has 12 residues. V lost 5 bases to trimming and J lost 5 bases, with 6 bases between them. The CDR3 coding sequence is TGTGCCAGCAGTCCCCACAATGAAAAACTGTTTTTT. Protein sequence: CASSPHNEKLFF.

This chain joins TRBV5-6 and TRBJ2-7; D is uncertain. This CDR3 has 12 amino acids. Germline CDR1 is SGHDT and CDR2 is YYEEEE. Trimming took off 2 bases at V and 5 bases at J, with 8 bases between the two ends. This CDR3 reads CASSFSTDEQYF. DNA of the CDR3: TGTGCCAGCAGCTTTAGCACAGACGAGCAGTACTTC.

The chain uses TRBV10-3 and TRBJ1-1, with TRBD1 matching over 9 bases. The CDR3 is made up of 13 amino acids. Unmatched junction bases numbered 2, after V lost 8 bases and J lost 1 base. The germline CDR1 and CDR2 sequences are ENHRY and SYGVKD. In nucleotides, the CDR3 is TGTGCCATCGGGGGACAGGGGAACACTGAAGCTTTCTTT. This sequence encodes CAIGGQGNTEAFF.

The chain recombines TRBV19 with TRBJ1-1; 8 bases map to TRBD1. Losses at the gene ends were 6 bases for V and 1 base for J; bases not matched to a gene: 10. Germline values: CDR1 LNHDA, CDR2 SQIVND (reference sequence). The CDR3 contains 16 residues. As DNA, the CDR3 is TGTGCCAGTAGGGGGCTTACAGGGGGATCGAACACTGAAGCTTTCTTT. This gives the protein CASRGLTGGSNTEAFF.

The rearrangement joins TRBV2 to TRBJ1-5, with TRBD1 identical over 7 bases. With V trimmed by 8 bases and J by 2 bases, 18 bases remained unmatched. This CDR3 spans 18 amino acids. In germline, CDR1 is SNHLY, CDR2 FYNNEI. CDR3 nucleotides: TGTGCCAGCTCTTATGAGACAGGGTCGATTGGAGGCAATCAGCCCCAGCATTTT. Its translation: CASSYETGSIGGNQPQHF. The variable domain in full, completed from reference TRBV2 and TRBJ1-5, reads EPEVTQTPSHQVTQMGQEVILRCVPISNHLYFYWYRQILGQKVEFLVSFYNNEISEKSEIFDDQFSVERPDGSNFTLKIRSTKLEDSAMYFCASSYETGSIGGNQPQHFGDGTRLSIL.

The rearrangement uses TRBV10-3 and TRBJ2-1; D unclear. The V and J ends lost 4 bases and 4 bases respectively, with 14 bases between them. Per germline, CDR1 ENHRY and CDR2 SYGVKD. The CDR3 is 15 amino acids. In DNA form, the CDR3 reads TGTGCCATCAGTGTGGGTGACCCCAGGTACAATGAGCAGTTCTTC. This translates into CAISVGDPRYNEQFF.

The chain carries TRBV3-1 (or the pseudogene TRBV3-2) and TRBJ1-3; D unresolved. The CDR3 length is 14 residues. V lost 1 base, J lost 4 bases, and 8 bases lay in between. Germline CDR1 is LGHDT and CDR2 is YNNKEL (reference sequence). Here the CDR3 DNA reads TGTGCCAGCAGCCAAGCTGGGTCCGGAAACACCATATATTTT. This codes for CASSQAGSGNTIYF.

This chain uses TRBV2 with TRBJ2-5, with D possibly being TRBD2 (5 bases). CDR3 size: 15 residues. The V end was cut by 5 bases, the J end by 0 bases, with 13 bases between. Germline assignment: CDR1 SNHLY and CDR2 FYNNEI. CDR3 amino acids: CASSFSPGNQETQYF. CDR3 DNA: TGTGCCAGCAGTTTTTCTCCGGGAAACCAAGAGACCCAGTACTTC.

The V call is TRBV2, the J call TRBJ2-5, with D tentatively TRBD1 (6 bases). This CDR3 is built from 13 residues. Germline CDR1 is SNHLY and CDR2 is FYNNEI. V dropped 6 bases and J dropped 1 base, with 9 bases sitting between them. The DNA of the CDR3 is TGTGCCAGCAGCCCGGACAGCCAAGAGACCCAGTACTTC. Protein product: CASSPDSQETQYF.

The J gene is TRBJ1-3, the V gene TRBV19; D perhaps matches TRBD1 (5 bases). V lost 8 bases to trimming and J lost 4 bases, with 12 bases between them. The germline V gene has CDR1 LNHDA and CDR2 SQIVND (reference sequence). The CDR3 runs to 13 residues. CDR3 nucleotide sequence: TGTGCCAGTGCGCCAGGGATGGGAAACACCATATATTTT. It is translated as CASAPGMGNTIYF.

The chain recombines TRBV5-6 with TRBJ1-5; a weak D match, TRBD1 (5 bases). V was pared by 0 bases and J by 3 bases, with 7 bases between. In germline, CDR1 is SGHDT, CDR2 YYEEEE. The CDR3 contains 14 residues. CDR3 bases: TGTGCCAGCAGCTTGGGGGGGGACAATCAGCCCCAGCATTTT. Translation gives CASSLGGDNQPQHF.

This clone was seen a single time. This chain uses TRBV5-1 with TRBJ1-1; 7 bases are a match to TRBD1. Germline V gene sequence: CDR1 SGHRS, CDR2 YFSETQ. The CDR3 is made up of 14 amino acids. V was pared by 4 bases and J by 1 base, with 4 bases of the junction left unmatched. The chain's CDR3 is CASSRDRPNTEAFF. The CDR3 DNA reads as TGCGCCAGCAGCAGGGACAGACCGAACACTGAAGCTTTCTTT.

This clone occurred once. The chain employs TRBV19 and TRBJ2-5; D is possibly TRBD1 (6 bases). The V end was cut by 4 bases, the J end by 5 bases, with 14 bases between. There are 14 residues in the CDR3. Germline-derived CDR1 and CDR2 are LNHDA and SQIVND (reference sequence). This CDR3 reads CASSTRTVHETQYF. In nucleotides, the CDR3 is TGTGCCAGTAGTACCCGGACAGTTCACGAGACCCAGTACTTC.

V gene TRBV28 combines with J gene TRBJ1-5; 7 bases match TRBD1. V dropped 7 bases and J dropped 8; count of bases not matched to a gene: 11. Germline V lookup: CDR1 MDHEN, CDR2 SYDVKM. This CDR3 comprises 14 residues. CDR3 protein: CASTPTGPSKPQHF. The CDR3 bases are TGTGCCAGCACCCCGACAGGGCCTAGTAAGCCCCAGCATTTT.

The chain is built from TRBV6-5 and TRBJ1-4, with D possibly TRBD1 on 5 matching bases. The CDR3 loop spans 15 amino acids. V was trimmed by 5 bases and J by 10 bases, leaving 20 bases between them. Per the germline V gene, CDR1 is MNHEY and CDR2 is SVGAGI. The CDR3 bases are TGTGCCAGCAGTACAGCCACCCTGGGGGTCGGAAAACTGTTTTTT. Its translation: CASSTATLGVGKLFF.

The chain combines TRBV3-1 (or the pseudogene TRBV3-2) with TRBJ1-1; no definite D call. Per germline, CDR1 LGHDT and CDR2 YNNKEL (reference sequence). V was clipped by 6 bases and J by 1 base, with 9 bases between them. The CDR3 is made up of 13 amino acids. In DNA form, the CDR3 reads TGTGCCAGCAGTCCGACGGGGAACACTGAAGCTTTCTTT. Translation: CASSPTGNTEAFF.

V gene TRBV6-6 combines with J gene TRBJ1-2; D might be TRBD1 (6 bases). CDR1 is MNHNY and CDR2 is SVGAGI in the germline V gene (reference sequence). The V gene lost 2 bases and the J gene lost 2 bases, with 12 bases spanning the gap. CDR3 size: 15 residues. The CDR3 region is CASSYTLTGNYGYTF. CDR3 coding DNA: TGTGCCAGCAGTTACACACTCACAGGGAACTATGGCTACACCTTC.